This T cell receptor (beta chain) was documented in a study of blood T cell repertoires in COVID-19. Whole-study context: Acute and convalescent COVID-19 samples came from the United States, Italy and Spain. The analysed material was cDNA or gDNA that came from T cells, B-cell-depleted T cells, or PBMCs.

As originally analysed: Counts of nucleated cells, estimated from reference gene primer amplification, were obtained. TCRdb's table, derived via immunoSEQ multiplex PCR, lists solely in-frame clones and lacks some. The V and J calls and clone size were taken over from that table, and D and trimming were inferred from the DNA. The data show approximately 150,000 clones, roughly 86% seen once. The V end lost 5 bases, the J end lost 3 bases, and 31 bases lay between the germline ends. CDR1 is MNHNY and CDR2 is SVGAGI in the germline V gene (reference sequence). There are 20 residues in the CDR3. J is TRBJ1-1 and V is TRBV6-6; the D gene is possibly TRBD1 (6 bases). The receptor's source is a woman aged 55 to 70 with acute or convalescent COVID-19. Specimen: peripheral blood. As DNA, the CDR3 is TGTGCCAGCAGTCCTCCAGTTACGGCCGGGACATCCTACCGTCACACTGAAGCTTTCTTT. Protein sequence: CASSPPVTAGTSYRHTEAFF.